The 28 T cell receptor beta chains in this list originate from one sample, sequenced in a study of shared clonotypes between healthy human individuals. Some clones are missing from TCRdb's copy, which holds only in-frame ones; the method was immunoSEQ multiplex PCR. The sample lists around 1.9 million clones, roughly 95% occurring once. In the naive CD8 group, cells lacked CD45RO and were positively selected for CCR7, so terminally differentiated effector memory CD45RA+ cells were left out. Material for sequencing was naive CD8+ T cells from PBMCs. The receptors derive from a man aged 18 to 30 in good health. Some clones in this sample may be carry-over from other donors' samples.

The chain recombines TRBV5-6 with TRBJ2-7, with D possibly being TRBD2 (7 bases). Germline V CDR1 and CDR2: SGHDT, YYEEEE. The CDR3 loop spans 15 amino acids. V was cut by 2 bases and J by 4 bases, with 16 bases left in between. CDR3: CASSLAAGAGYEQYF. CDR3 DNA: TGTGCCAGCAGCTTAGCTGCGGGGGCGGGTTACGAGCAGTACTTC.

This clone was picked up one time. This chain connects TRBV18 to TRBJ2-7; tentative D call: TRBD2 (5 bases). Trimming took off 4 bases at V and 2 bases at J, with 15 bases between the two ends. Germline CDR1 is KGHSH and CDR2 is LQKENI. CDR3 size: 15 residues. The CDR3 coding sequence is TGTGCCAGCTCACAAAGGCCTAGCCGTCCCTACGAGCAGTACTTC. Encoded protein: CASSQRPSRPYEQYF.

This chain joins TRBV5-6 and TRBJ2-7; the D gene is possibly TRBD1 (5 bases). The CDR3 is made up of 12 amino acids. CDR1 is SGHDT, CDR2 YYEEEE, per germline. The ends were cut back, 3 bases at V and 6 bases at J, with 10 bases in the middle. CDR3 DNA: TGTGCCAGCAGCTCGCAGACAGCCGAGCAGTACTTC. Its protein is CASSSQTAEQYF.

This clone occurred once. The chain combines TRBV27 with TRBJ2-1, with D possibly matching TRBD2 (5 bases). CDR1 and CDR2 (germline): MNHEY, SMNVEV (reference sequence). The CDR3 consists of 15 residues. Trimming removed 5 bases from V and 6 bases from J, with 17 bases in between. The CDR3 DNA reads TGTGCCAGCAGTCCCGGGCGGGCTGGGAGCAATGAGCAGTTCTTC. Translated, it gives CASSPGRAGSNEQFF.

The CDR3 region has the DNA TGTGCCAGCAGCGTAAGTACTAGCTTGGGACCCAATGAGCAGTTCTTC. Residues: CASSVSTSLGPNEQFF. This rearrangement joins TRBV9 to TRBJ2-1; D possibly corresponds to TRBD2 (6 bases). This CDR3 region has 16 residues. V was pared by 1 base and J by 6 bases, with 17 bases between. Per germline, CDR1 SGDLS and CDR2 YYNGEE.

V usage is TRBV25-1 and J usage is TRBJ1-2, with D hard to call. This CDR3 is built from 16 residues. Trimming removed 0 bases at V and 4 bases at J, with 15 bases between. Per the germline V gene, CDR1 is MGHDK and CDR2 is SYGVNS. The chain's CDR3 is CASSEYKTLDGYGYTF. In nucleotides, the CDR3 is TGTGCCAGCAGTGAATATAAGACGCTAGACGGCTATGGCTACACCTTC.

The gene calls are TRBV4-1 and TRBJ2-2; TRBD2 agrees at 7 bases. J was trimmed by 1 base and V by 1 base; bases with no gene match: 6. Germline CDR1 reads MGHRA; CDR2 reads YSYEKL. This CDR3 comprises 17 residues. CDR3 residues: CASSQVLARRNTGELFF. For the CDR3, the DNA is TGCGCCAGCAGCCAAGTACTAGCGAGGAGGAACACCGGGGAGCTGTTTTTT.

V is TRBV6-6 and J is TRBJ1-4; no definite D call. The CDR3 extends over 15 amino acids. V lost 2 bases and J 5 bases, leaving 12 bases between the germline ends. Germline V gene sequence: CDR1 MNHNY, CDR2 SVGAGI (reference sequence). CDR3 in amino acids: CASSYIGDQNEKLFF. CDR3 in DNA: TGTGCCAGCAGTTACATCGGGGATCAGAATGAAAAACTGTTTTTT.

The V call is TRBV5-6, the J call TRBJ2-7; D call uncertain. The CDR3 loop spans 12 amino acids. Trimming cost V 2 bases and J 4 bases, with 7 bases left between them. Germline V gene sequence: CDR1 SGHDT, CDR2 YYEEEE. The CDR3 bases are TGTGCCAGCAGCTTTGGAGCGTACGAGCAGTACTTC. It translates to CASSFGAYEQYF.

The rearrangement uses TRBV9 and TRBJ1-2; D might be TRBD1 (6 bases). This CDR3 is 14 amino acids long. The germline CDR1 and CDR2 sequences are SGDLS and YYNGEE. V lost 3 bases and J 13 bases, leaving 22 bases between the germline ends. CDR3 amino acids: CASSAGDYFGGSTF. The DNA for the CDR3 is TGTGCCAGCAGCGCAGGGGACTATTTCGGCGGGTCCACCTTC.

V and J are TRBV27 and TRBJ2-7; 7 nucleotides line up with TRBD2. The CDR3 covers 16 residues. J was trimmed by 1 base and V by 2 bases; bases with no gene match: 8. Germline V gene lookup returns CDR1 MNHEY and CDR2 SMNVEV (reference sequence). Here the CDR3 DNA reads TGTGCCAGCAGTTTACGGGGTAGCGGGCCTTCCTACGAGCAGTACTTC. Translating gives CASSLRGSGPSYEQYF.

The chain combines TRBV29-1 with TRBJ2-7, with TRBD2 matching 7 bases. CDR1 is SQVTM and CDR2 is ANQGSEA in the germline V gene. The CDR3 has 15 residues. J gave up 2 bases and V 3 bases, and 10 bases lay outside the gene matches. The CDR3 protein is CSVEGWGGITYEQYF. As DNA, the CDR3 is TGCAGCGTTGAGGGATGGGGGGGTATCACCTACGAGCAGTACTTC.

The V call is TRBV2, the J call TRBJ2-5; 8 nucleotides agree with TRBD1. From germline, CDR1 is SNHLY and CDR2 FYNNEI. This CDR3 is 14 amino acids long. The J segment lost 4 bases and the V segment lost 1 base, leaving 2 bases of the junction unmatched. The DNA for the CDR3 is TGTGCCAGCAGTGAAGGAACAGGGGGAGAGACCCAGTACTTC. It codes for CASSEGTGGETQYF. Complete variable domain (other parts from reference TRBV2 and TRBJ2-5): EPEVTQTPSHQVTQMGQEVILRCVPISNHLYFYWYRQILGQKVEFLVSFYNNEISEKSEIFDDQFSVERPDGSNFTLKIRSTKLEDSAMYFCASSEGTGGETQYFGPGTRLLVL.

The J gene is TRBJ2-7, the V gene TRBV28; 11 nucleotides align to TRBD2. The CDR3 length is 17 residues. The germline V gene encodes CDR1 MDHEN and CDR2 SYDVKM. After removal of 5 bases from V and 0 bases from J, the junction contained 9 bases not matched to a gene. The DNA of the CDR3 is TGTGCCAGCAGTCTAACGGGACTAGCGGACAGCTCCTACGAGCAGTACTTC. This gives the protein CASSLTGLADSSYEQYF.

The chain has TRBV28 and TRBJ2-7; D gene ambiguous. The V gene lost 5 bases and the J gene lost 0 bases, with 14 bases spanning the gap. The CDR3 spans 15 residues. Germline CDR1 MDHEN, CDR2 SYDVKM. CDR3 amino acids: CASSVDINSSYEQYF. CDR3 DNA: TGTGCCAGCAGTGTAGACATCAACAGCTCCTACGAGCAGTACTTC.

This clone occurred a few times. V gene TRBV7-6 combines with J gene TRBJ1-1; no reliable D call. V shed 6 bases and J shed 1 base, with 6 bases lying between them. This CDR3 region has 12 residues. Looked up from germline, CDR1 is SGHVS and CDR2 is FNYEAQ. CDR3 loop: CASSLTNTEAFF. The CDR3 nucleotides read TGTGCCAGCAGTTTAACGAACACTGAAGCTTTCTTT.

CDR3 DNA: TGTGCCAGCAGCCGCGGACTAGCGGGATACAATGAGCAGTTCTTC. It is translated as CASSRGLAGYNEQFF. This chain connects TRBV11-3 to TRBJ2-1; 12 bases agree with TRBD2. Losses at the gene ends were 5 bases for V and 4 bases for J; bases not matched to a gene: 3. Germline CDR1 SGHNT, CDR2 YENEEA. The CDR3 contains 15 residues.

The V and J genes are TRBV11-2 and TRBJ1-2, with TRBD1 identical over 11 bases. J gave up 2 bases and V 4 bases, and 3 bases lay outside the gene matches. In germline, CDR1 is SGHAT, CDR2 FQNNGV. CDR3 length equals 15 residues. CDR3 in amino acids: CASSSRTGGNYGYTF. Written as DNA, the CDR3 is TGTGCCAGCAGCTCACGGACAGGGGGCAACTATGGCTACACCTTC.

V gene TRBV13 combines with J gene TRBJ2-7; 12 bases agree with TRBD2. The J segment lost 1 base and the V segment lost 5 bases, leaving 6 bases of the junction unmatched. Germline V gene sequence: CDR1 PRHDT, CDR2 FYEKMQ (reference sequence). The CDR3 is 16 amino acids. The CDR3 loop reads CASSLPGLAGSYEQYF. DNA of the CDR3: TGTGCCAGCAGCCTCCCAGGACTAGCGGGGTCCTACGAGCAGTACTTC.

The CDR3 reads CASSLSQEGLYEQYF. CDR3 nucleotides: TGTGCCAGCAGCTTATCCCAGGAGGGCCTCTACGAGCAGTACTTC. The chain uses TRBV11-2 and TRBJ2-7, with TRBD2 as a possible D gene (6 bases). The V and J ends lost 2 bases and 3 bases respectively, with 14 bases between them. CDR3 length: 15 residues. Germline CDR1 reads SGHAT; CDR2 reads FQNNGV. Filled out from reference TRBV11-2 and TRBJ2-7, the complete variable domain reads EAGVAQSPRYKIIEKRQSVAFWCNPISGHATLYWYQQILGQGPKLLIQFQNNGVVDDSQLPKDRFSAERLKGVDSTLKIQPAKLEDSAVYLCASSLSQEGLYEQYFGPGTRLTVT.

The CDR3 DNA sequence: TGTGCCAGCAGTCCCCCCGGGGCGGGGACTGAAGCTTTCTTT. Protein sequence: CASSPPGAGTEAFF. V and J are TRBV6-5 and TRBJ1-1; D is perhaps TRBD1 (5 bases). The CDR3 is made up of 14 amino acids. V shed 5 bases and J shed 5 bases, with 15 bases lying between them. Per the germline V gene, CDR1 is MNHEY and CDR2 is SVGAGI.

CDR3 bases: TGTGCCAGCAGCTTAACTCCGAGCGGGGAGCAGTACTTC. Translation gives CASSLTPSGEQYF. The rearrangement joins TRBV7-3 to TRBJ2-7; a weak D match, TRBD2 (6 bases). Germline lookup yields CDR1 SGHTA and CDR2 FQGTGA. Trimming removed 0 bases at V and 7 bases at J, with 10 bases between. CDR3 length: 13 amino acids.

This clone was recorded only once. V is TRBV2 and J is TRBJ2-7; 7 bases are shared with TRBD1. Germline V gene lookup returns CDR1 SNHLY and CDR2 FYNNEI. Losses at the gene ends were 10 bases for V and 3 bases for J; bases not matched to a gene: 6. This CDR3 comprises 12 residues. CDR3 sequence: CATTTGFYEQYF. CDR3 DNA sequence: TGTGCCACTACGACAGGGTTCTACGAGCAGTACTTC. Together with reference TRBV2 and TRBJ2-7, the CDR3 gives the full variable domain: EPEVTQTPSHQVTQMGQEVILRCVPISNHLYFYWYRQILGQKVEFLVSFYNNEISEKSEIFDDQFSVERPDGSNFTLKIRSTKLEDSAMYFCATTTGFYEQYFGPGTRLTVT.

This clone has just one count. V gene TRBV7-6 combines with J gene TRBJ2-7; D is perhaps TRBD1 or TRBD2 (5 bases each). The V end was cut by 0 bases, the J end by 0 bases, with 9 bases between. The CDR3 extends over 15 amino acids. CDR1 and CDR2 (germline): SGHVS, FNYEAQ. The CDR3 DNA sequence: TGTGCCAGCAGCTTAGCCAGGGACCACTCCTACGAGCAGTACTTC. Its protein product is CASSLARDHSYEQYF.

The J gene is TRBJ2-1, the V gene TRBV28, with 9 bases lining up with TRBD2. The germline CDR1 and CDR2 sequences are MDHEN and SYDVKM. The V gene end was trimmed by 6 bases and the J gene end by 3 bases; junction bases not matched to a gene: 6. There are 15 residues in the CDR3. CDR3 coding DNA: TGTGCCAGCAGCGACACTAGCGGGCGCTACAATGAGCAGTTCTTC. Residues: CASSDTSGRYNEQFF.

The chain carries TRBV5-1 and TRBJ2-5, with D perhaps being TRBD1 or TRBD2 (6 bases each). There are 15 residues in the CDR3. Germline V gene lookup returns CDR1 SGHRS and CDR2 YFSETQ. With 4 bases removed from V and 2 bases from J, the gap between germline ends came to 15 bases. CDR3 protein: CASSPPGGRQETQYF. The CDR3 bases are TGCGCCAGCAGCCCACCCGGGGGCAGGCAAGAGACCCAGTACTTC. Together with reference TRBV5-1 and TRBJ2-5, the CDR3 gives the full variable domain: KAGVTQTPRYLIKTRGQQVTLSCSPISGHRSVSWYQQTPGQGLQFLFEYFSETQRNKGNFPGRFSGRQFSNSRSEMNVSTLELGDSALYLCASSPPGGRQETQYFGPGTRLLVL.

V usage is TRBV29-1 and J usage is TRBJ2-7; weak D call: TRBD2 (5 bases). CDR1 and CDR2 from the germline V gene are SQVTM and ANQGSEA. The ends were cut back, 2 bases at V and 4 bases at J, with 12 bases in the middle. The CDR3 totals 13 residues. In nucleotides, the CDR3 is TGCAGCGTTGAACTTGCGGGCCTTTACGAGCAGTACTTC. It encodes CSVELAGLYEQYF.

J is TRBJ2-7 and V is TRBV7-9; D possibly matches TRBD1 or TRBD2 (5 bases each). The CDR3 runs 16 residues. Germline loops: CDR1 SEHNR, CDR2 FQNEAQ (reference sequence). Trimming removed 6 bases at V and 0 bases at J, with 18 bases between. This chain's CDR3 is CASSSLGTESSYEQYF. As DNA, the CDR3 is TGTGCCAGCAGTTCACTCGGGACGGAGAGCTCCTACGAGCAGTACTTC.